This T cell receptor beta chain was sequenced for a study of T cell repertoires in cytomegalovirus infection. Study-level information: Public TCR beta signatures indicated both CMV infection and matching HLA type.

This CDR3 contains 16 residues. In germline, CDR1 is MGHRA, CDR2 YSYEKL. Trimming removed 0 bases at V and 2 bases at J, with 13 bases between. Whole-study findings and limits: Within the response measured ex vivo, HLA-C-restricted CMV-specific TCR beta clonotypes were dominant. Public TCR beta family frequency separated CMV-and-HLA carriers, including in an independent cohort.

One entry per CDR3 protein, called by TCRdb with MiXCR from the reads. This sample has 200,000 to 250,000 distinct CDR3 sequences, with 6.5% found just once. This clonotype was seen many times. Antigen: not known. The sequence derives from a human donor in good health (CMV status not recorded). Some clones in this sample may be carry-over from other donors' samples. This chain joins TRBV4-1 and TRBJ1-1; D remains unclear. Source material: PBMCs. CDR3 amino acids: CASSQDGEAANTEAFF. CDR3 coding DNA: TGCGCCAGCAGCCAAGATGGGGAGGCCGCTAACACTGAAGCTTTCTTT.